This T cell receptor beta chain appears in the sequencing data of a study of T-cell reconstitution after alpha-beta-depleted transplantation in children. For TCRbeta, the library was prepared with unique molecular identifiers. TCRdb used MiXCR to reprocess the PCR reads, holding one entry per CDR3 protein. The sample lists approximately 430,000 distinct CDR3 sequences, roughly 16% occurring once. This clonotype was recorded a few times. V gave up 6 bases and J gave up 0 bases; unmatched junction bases: 16. From germline, CDR1 is SGHAT and CDR2 FQNNGV. This CDR3 has 19 amino acids. The gene calls are TRBV11-2 and TRBJ2-4; 8 nucleotides agree with TRBD1. This sample comprised PBMCs, mostly from graft donor cells, obtained 360 days after TCRalphabeta/CD19-depleted stem cell transplant. The receptor comes from a boy younger than two who had a stem cell transplant for Wiskott-Aldrich syndrome, so the T cells may come from the graft donor. The chain's CDR3 is CASSSPGQDLTLAKNIQYF. In DNA, the CDR3 is TGTGCCAGCAGTTCGCCGGGACAGGATCTTACCCTAGCCAAAAACATTCAGTACTTC.